These T cell receptor beta chains were read from a single sample in a study of blood T cells in healthy people across ages. MiXCR, applied by TCRdb to the 5' RACE reads, yields one record per CDR3 protein. This repertoire shows roughly 1.5 million distinct CDR3 sequences, 40% to 45% found once; its top ten account for over 3.5%. Specimen: blood. These receptors all come from a woman between 18 and 29 years old in good health. Each CDR3 is given with its conserved first and last residue. A D gene is named only where the DNA matches it firmly. Only part of the rows carry a size: once, few, many, or a class if the clone is expanded.

>TRBV2|15|-|TRBD2|TRBJ2-1
TGTGCCAGCAGTGATGGACTAGCGGGGGGTCACGAGCAGTTCTTC
CASSDGLAGGHEQFF
>TRBV7-2|14|-|-|TRBJ2-7
TGTGCCAGCAGCTTCGGCGGTTATCCCTACGAGCAGTACTTC
CASSFGGYPYEQYF
>TRBV5-6|16|-|TRBD2|TRBJ2-3
TGTGCCAGCAGCTTGTACTCAGGGAGGGATGCAGATACGCAGTATTTT
CASSLYSGRDADTQYF
>TRBV20-1|17|-|-|TRBJ2-1
TGCAGTGCTAGAGATCGCCCGCTCGAACTGATCTACAATGAGCAGTTCTTC
CSARDRPLELIYNEQFF
>TRBV4-3|18|-|TRBD2|TRBJ2-1
TGCGCCAGCAGCCAAGATGGCTTCGGCGGGGGGACCTACAATGAGCAGTTCTTC
CASSQDGFGGGTYNEQFF
>TRBV12-3/TRBV12-4|15|-|-|TRBJ2-1
TGTGCCAGCAGTCCCAACAGGGTCGATAACAATGAGCAGTTCTTC
CASSPNRVDNNEQFF
>TRBV20-1|14|-|TRBD2|TRBJ2-1
TGCAGTGCTTTAAGCGGGGGGGTCGCGAATGAGCAGTTCTTC
CSALSGGVANEQFF
>TRBV12-3/TRBV12-4|16|-|TRBD2|TRBJ2-3
TGTGCCGGCAGCCCATCAAGCGGGAGGAACGCAGATACGCAGTATTTT
CAGSPSSGRNADTQYF
>TRBV4-1|17|few|TRBD2|TRBJ2-7
TGCGCCAGCAGCCAAGGGTGGAGCGGGGGGAACTCCTACGAGCAGTACTTC
CASSQGWSGGNSYEQYF
>TRBV7-2|16|many|-|TRBJ2-1
TGTGCCAGCAGCCTCCCTGGCGGGGCAATACTCTCTGAGCAGTTCTTC
CASSLPGGAILSEQFF
>TRBV4-1|18|-|-|TRBJ1-2
TGCGCCAGCAGCCTCGGGGAGGCCCCGGGGGAGCCTTTCTATGGCTACACCTTC
CASSLGEAPGEPFYGYTF
>TRBV29-1|13|-|-|TRBJ2-7
TGCAGCGTTGAAGGCCAGCGACCCTACGAGCAGTACTTC
CSVEGQRPYEQYF
>TRBV29-1|13|few|-|TRBJ1-2
TGCAGCGTTTGGACAGTAGATTTCAATGGCTACACCTTC
CSVWTVDFNGYTF
>TRBV12-3/TRBV12-4|13|-|-|TRBJ1-4
TGTGCCAGCAGTGTTTACAATAATGAAAAACTGTTTTTT
CASSVYNNEKLFF
>TRBV11-2|12|-|-|TRBJ1-1
TGTGCCAGCAGCTCGATCGAGGGGGAAGCTTTCTTT
CASSSIEGEAFF
>TRBV27|16|few|TRBD1|TRBJ1-5
TGTGCCAGCAGTGCGCAGGGGGCGCTTAACAATCAGCCCCAGCATTTT
CASSAQGALNNQPQHF
>TRBV5-1|16|-|-|TRBJ2-5
TGCGCCAGCAGCCTTCCTTTTGGGGGGACCTACAATGAGCAGTACTTC
CASSLPFGGTYNEQYF